Listed below are T cell receptor beta chains from one sample, sequenced in a study of blood T cell repertoires in COVID-19. Assay: immunoSEQ multiplex PCR; the TCRdb copy retains only in-frame clones and omits some. The table shows approximately 440,000 clones, with less than 95% occurring only once. Sequencing was carried out using PBMCs or T cells enriched from blood (not recorded which). The origin of the receptors is a man aged 18 to 30 who had recovered from COVID-19. Both conserved end residues are part of each CDR3. The D gene is left open where the match is weak. Size is stated for part of the rows, as once, few or many counts, or as a class when the clone is expanded.

d_gene	v_gene	j_gene	abundance	CDR3nt	CDR3aa
NA	TRBV27	TRBJ1-2	NA	TGTGCCAGCAGTTACACAGGGTTAGCTAACTATGGCTACACCTTC	CASSYTGLANYGYTF
TRBD2	TRBV5-1	TRBJ2-1	NA	TGCGCCAGCAGAATATCGGCGGGAGCGCACAATGAGCAGTTCTTC	CASRISAGAHNEQFF
NA	TRBV4-1	TRBJ1-3	NA	TGCGCCAGCAGCCAAGATCCGTACGACAGCTCTGGAAACACCATATATTTT	CASSQDPYDSSGNTIYF
NA	TRBV10-3	TRBJ2-2	NA	TGTGCCATCAGTGTTTCAAATCAGGACACCGGGGAGCTGTTTTTT	CAISVSNQDTGELFF
TRBD2	TRBV10-3	TRBJ2-7	once	TGTGCCATCAGTGAGACTAGCGGGAGGAAAGAGCAGTACTTC	CAISETSGRKEQYF
NA	TRBV7-2	TRBJ2-2	NA	TGTGCCAGCAGGACTATACACACCGGGGAGCTGTTTTTT	CASRTIHTGELFF
NA	TRBV30	TRBJ1-1	NA	TGTGCCTGGAACATAAAAACCGGGACATCTAACACTGAAGCTTTCTTT	CAWNIKTGTSNTEAFF
NA	TRBV2	TRBJ2-1	NA	TGTGCCAGCAGATTGACAGACTACAATGAGCAGTTCTTC	CASRLTDYNEQFF
NA	TRBV18	TRBJ1-4	once	TGTGCCAGCTCACCGTTGCCAGAAGAAAAACTGTTTTTT	CASSPLPEEKLFF
NA	TRBV19	TRBJ1-2	NA	TGTGCCAGTAGTATAGATCCAGGCAGCCTGAAAAGCTATGGCTACACCTTC	CASSIDPGSLKSYGYTF
NA	TRBV6-5	TRBJ1-1	NA	TGTGCCAGCAGGCCTCTAGCGGGGGTGGACACTGAAGCTTTCTTT	CASRPLAGVDTEAFF
NA	TRBV5-6	TRBJ1-2	NA	TGTGCCAGCAGCTGGGCAGGGTCTAACTATGGCTACACCTTC	CASSWAGSNYGYTF
NA	TRBV12-3/TRBV12-4	TRBJ2-1	NA	TGTGCCAGCACCCTGGGCCCTTACAATGAGCAGTTCTTC	CASTLGPYNEQFF
NA	TRBV28	TRBJ1-4	few	TGTGCCAGCAGTGGCTTTAATGAAAAACTGTTTTTT	CASSGFNEKLFF
NA	TRBV5-1	TRBJ2-2	NA	TGCGCCAGCAGCTTGGGGCAGACCGGGGAGCTGTTTTTT	CASSLGQTGELFF
TRBD1	TRBV4-1	TRBJ1-2	NA	TGCGCCAGCAGCCCCACCGGGACAGAGATAAGAGATGGCTACACCTTC	CASSPTGTEIRDGYTF
NA	TRBV25-1	TRBJ1-2	NA	TGTGCCAGCCGCGGGGGGGGCCCCTATGGCTACACCTTC	CASRGGGPYGYTF
TRBD2	TRBV5-6	TRBJ2-5	NA	TGTGCCAGCAGCTCCCGACTAGCGGGGATCCAAGAGACCCAGTACTTC	CASSSRLAGIQETQYF
NA	TRBV18	TRBJ2-3	NA	TGTGCCAGCTCCCCGGGACTGGGGGATACAGATACGCAGTATTTT	CASSPGLGDTDTQYF
NA	TRBV6-5	TRBJ1-4	once	TGTGCCAGCGGGTGGACAGCGTCAACTAATGAAAAACTGTTTTTT	CASGWTASTNEKLFF
TRBD1	TRBV10-2	TRBJ1-2	NA	TGCGCCAGCAGTGGGACAGGGCTAGGTGGCTACACCTTC	CASSGTGLGGYTF
NA	TRBV19	TRBJ1-1	NA	TGTGCCAGTAGTATCGCGGGGCCCGAGGGAGCTTTCTTT	CASSIAGPEGAFF
TRBD1	TRBV29-1	TRBJ2-3	NA	TGCAGCGTTTGGGACAGGGGCACAGATACGCAGTATTTT	CSVWDRGTDTQYF
NA	TRBV18	TRBJ2-7	NA	TGTGCCAGCTCACCACCGGGCAACTACGAGCAGTACTTC	CASSPPGNYEQYF
NA	TRBV15	TRBJ1-4	NA	TGTGCCACCAGCAGAGGCCAGGACAGTAATGAAAAACTGTTTTTT	CATSRGQDSNEKLFF
TRBD2	TRBV5-1	TRBJ2-3	NA	TGCGCCAGCAGCTCGGGGGGGACTAGCGGGAGCACAGATACGCAGTATTTT	CASSSGGTSGSTDTQYF
TRBD1	TRBV27	TRBJ2-7	once	TGTGCCAGCAGTTCAGCGGGACAGGGTGGAGGCGAGCAGTACTTC	CASSSAGQGGGEQYF
TRBD1	TRBV6-1	TRBJ1-1	NA	TGTGCCAGCAGTGAAGCGCTCGGAAGGGGGCAAGCTTTCTTT	CASSEALGRGQAFF
NA	TRBV18	TRBJ2-3	NA	TGTGCCAGCTCGCTTCAAAGAGAAGATACGCAGTATTTT	CASSLQREDTQYF
NA	TRBV21-1	TRBJ1-1	NA	TGTGCCAGCAGCCCAGGACAGGGCGGCACTGAAGCTTTCTTT	CASSPGQGGTEAFF
NA	TRBV11-2	TRBJ1-1	NA	TGTGCCAGCAGCCGCCGGGGAGGTTCTGGGGAAGCTTTCTTT	CASSRRGGSGEAFF
TRBD1	TRBV5-1	TRBJ1-3	NA	TGCGCCAGCAGCTTGGGACAGGGCGGCTTCGGTGGAAACACCATATATTTT	CASSLGQGGFGGNTIYF
NA	TRBV5-1	TRBJ2-7	NA	TGCGCCAGCTCGTGGCGTTGGCCGAATCAGCTCCTACGACTCGAGCAGTACTTC	CASSWRWPNQLLRLEQYF
TRBD1	TRBV5-1	TRBJ1-5	NA	TGCGCCAGCAGCCCGACAGGGAACGCCAATCAGCCCCAGCATTTT	CASSPTGNANQPQHF
NA	TRBV3-1/TRBV3-2	TRBJ1-2	NA	TGTGCCAGCAGCCAAGGGGCATGGGTACCGTATGGCTACACCTTC	CASSQGAWVPYGYTF
NA	TRBV14	TRBJ2-7	NA	TGTGTCAGCAGCCCGTGGACGGGAAGCTCCTACGAGCAGTACTTC	CVSSPWTGSSYEQYF
TRBD2	TRBV30	TRBJ2-1	few	TGTGCCTGGAGTGATTGGGCGGGAGGAAGCAATGAGCAGTTCTTC	CAWSDWAGGSNEQFF
TRBD1	TRBV27	TRBJ1-6	NA	TGTGCCAGCAGGGCAGGACAGGGATATTCACCCCTCCACTTT	CASRAGQGYSPLHF
NA	TRBV6-1	TRBJ1-2	NA	TGTGCCAGCAGTGACCAGGGGATAGATGGCTACACCTTC	CASSDQGIDGYTF
NA	TRBV6-5	TRBJ1-2	few	TGTGCCAGCAGTTCCTCGGGGACATATGGCTACACCTTC	CASSSSGTYGYTF
NA	TRBV3-1/TRBV3-2	TRBJ1-2	NA	TGTGCCAGCAGCCAAGATGGGGCGGCATATGGCTACACCTTC	CASSQDGAAYGYTF
TRBD2	TRBV19	TRBJ2-7	NA	TGTGCCAGTAGTTTATACGCGGGAGAGATTTACGAGCAGTACTTC	CASSLYAGEIYEQYF
TRBD2	TRBV10-3	TRBJ2-1	once	TGTGCCATCAGTGAGCCGGGGGGAGTATACAATGAGCAGTTCTTC	CAISEPGGVYNEQFF
TRBD1	TRBV2	TRBJ1-6	NA	TGTGCCAGCAACCGGGACAGGGGCTCACCCCTCCACTTT	CASNRDRGSPLHF
NA	TRBV5-1	TRBJ1-1	NA	TGCGCCAGCAGCTTGGGGAGGGTCCCTACTGAAGCTTTCTTT	CASSLGRVPTEAFF
NA	TRBV28	TRBJ2-7	once	TGTGCCAGCAATATACGAGAGCATTACTACGAGCAGTACTTC	CASNIREHYYEQYF
NA	TRBV2	TRBJ1-3	NA	TGTGCCAGCAGTGAAATCCCCCCCAGGGGAGGAAACACCATATATTTT	CASSEIPPRGGNTIYF
TRBD2	TRBV5-4	TRBJ2-2	NA	TGTGGCACGAGCGGGGGGAACACCGGGGAGCTGTTTTTT	CGTSGGNTGELFF
TRBD1	TRBV18	TRBJ1-5	NA	TGTGCCAGCTCACCGCGGACAGGAAGAGAGCTCAATCAGCCCCAGCATTTT	CASSPRTGRELNQPQHF
TRBD1	TRBV25-1	TRBJ1-4	NA	TGTGCCAGCAGTGAGCCAGGGGGCGCGACTAATGAAAAACTGTTTTTT	CASSEPGGATNEKLFF
NA	TRBV12-3/TRBV12-4	TRBJ1-6	NA	TGTGCCAGCAGCCCTCGGGGCAGGGGTCCCTTT	CASSPRGRGPF
TRBD2	TRBV7-9	TRBJ2-7	NA	TGTGCCAGCAGCCGGCCGGGGGGCGAGCAGTACTTC	CASSRPGGEQYF
TRBD2	TRBV4-2	TRBJ2-7	NA	TGTGCCAGCAGCCCCGCCACGGCTAGCGGGAGAAACGAGCAGTACTTC	CASSPATASGRNEQYF
TRBD2	TRBV27	TRBJ2-2	NA	TGTGCCAGCAGTCCCACGACTAGCGGGAGGGTTTTTAACACCGGGGAGCTGTTTTTT	CASSPTTSGRVFNTGELFF
NA	TRBV4-1	TRBJ1-3	NA	TGCGCCAGCAGCCAACCAGGGAGGTCTGGAAACACCATATATTTT	CASSQPGRSGNTIYF
NA	TRBV9	TRBJ1-2	NA	TGTGCCAGCAGCGTCGCCTTTGATAAACGAGATGGCTACACCTTC	CASSVAFDKRDGYTF
NA	TRBV4-1	TRBJ1-2	NA	TGCGCCAGCAGCCAAGAACCCGGGTCGTATGGCTACACCTTC	CASSQEPGSYGYTF
NA	TRBV14	TRBJ2-3	NA	TGTGCCAGCAGCAGAGCGCTCCGCACAGATACGCAGTATTTT	CASSRALRTDTQYF